The 29 T cell receptor beta chains below come from one sample, sequenced in a study of neurological immune-mediated disorders. A single record per CDR3 protein comes from TCRdb applying MiXCR to the 5' RACE reads. Altogether around 40,000 distinct CDR3 sequences are present, about 7% being singletons, with the ten largest covering roughly 5.6%. The specimen sequenced was CD4+ T cells from blood. The receptors come from a man aged 50 to 60 in good health.

The table lists this clonotype with many counts. The chain combines TRBV6-2 or TRBV6-3 with TRBJ2-1; D is uncertain. CDR1 is MNHEY and CDR2 is SVGEGT in the germline V gene. CDR3 length equals 12 residues. Trimming cost V 8 bases and J 8 bases, with 13 bases left between them. CDR3 nucleotide sequence: TGTGCCAGCCGCCTGGGGTACCATGAGCAGTTCTTC. Its translation is CASRLGYHEQFF.

Many counts were recorded for this clonotype. The genes are TRBV7-2 and TRBJ1-6; TRBD1 might be the D (6 bases). Germline CDR1 reads SGHTA; CDR2 reads FQGNSA. Between the trimmed V and J ends, which lost 6 bases and 6 bases, there was a span of 12 bases. There are 14 residues in the CDR3. The CDR3 here is CASSLGGANSPLHF. CDR3 DNA sequence: TGTGCCAGCAGTCTGGGGGGGGCTAATTCACCCCTCCACTTT.

This clonotype was counted ten times or more. The chain has TRBV20-1 and TRBJ2-7; the D gene could be TRBD1 or TRBD2 (5 bases each). The CDR3 is made up of 13 amino acids. The germline V gene has CDR1 DFQATT and CDR2 SNEGSKA (reference sequence). V lost 3 bases, J lost 7 bases, and 16 bases lay in between. For the CDR3, the DNA is TGCAGTGCTAGTCGTGGGGGTCATGGTGAGCAGTACTTC. Its translation: CSASRGGHGEQYF.

This clonotype was recorded at least ten times. The gene calls are TRBV28 and TRBJ1-3, with 8 bases that match TRBD1. The CDR3 runs 13 residues. Trimming took 11 bases from V and 1 from J; bases not matched to a gene: 4. Germline V lookup: CDR1 MDHEN, CDR2 SYDVKM. The CDR3 region is CAGWDRSGNTIYF. CDR3 nucleotides: TGTGCCGGATGGGACAGGTCTGGAAACACCATATATTTT.

This clonotype was seen many times. The chain couples TRBV20-1 to TRBJ2-7; 7 bases are a match to TRBD2. The CDR3 spans 14 residues. With 0 bases clipped from V and 0 bases from J, the junction kept 2 bases outside the gene matches. Germline assignment: CDR1 DFQATT and CDR2 SNEGSKA (reference sequence). In DNA, the CDR3 is TGCAGTGCTAGAGACACGGGGGGCTCCTACGAGCAGTACTTC. Its protein is CSARDTGGSYEQYF.

Sample share makes this clonotype medium-sized. The chain employs TRBV6-5 and TRBJ1-1, with D maybe TRBD1 (6 bases). Trimming cost V 7 bases and J 6 bases, with 18 bases left between them. CDR3 length equals 14 residues. The germline gives CDR1 MNHEY, CDR2 SVGAGI. CDR3 in amino acids: CASTPRTGSAEAFF. Here the CDR3 DNA reads TGTGCCAGCACTCCGCGAACAGGGTCGGCTGAAGCTTTCTTT.

This clonotype was seen many times. CDR3 in DNA: TGTGCCAGCAGTTCTCCGGGACAGGGGGTCCACGAGCAGTACTTC. It yields the protein CASSSPGQGVHEQYF. The V call is TRBV6-5, the J call TRBJ2-7; 11 bases agree with TRBD1. CDR1 is MNHEY, CDR2 SVGAGI, per germline. The CDR3 has 15 amino acids. Trimming removed 4 bases from V and 5 bases from J; junction bases left unmatched: 7.

This clonotype was observed at least ten times. This sequence joins TRBV20-1 and TRBJ2-7, with 7 bases that match TRBD2. The V and J ends lost 6 bases and 3 bases, in that order; junction bases with no gene match: 11. Per the germline V gene, CDR1 is DFQATT and CDR2 is SNEGSKA (reference sequence). This CDR3 contains 14 residues. The CDR3 DNA is TGCAGTGCATCTAGCGGCGCCGGGAGCTACGAGCAGTACTTC. The encoded protein is CSASSGAGSYEQYF.

This clonotype was recorded a few times. The genes are TRBV7-2 and TRBJ1-3, with D hard to call. V gave up 0 bases and J gave up 0 bases, with 6 bases separating them. CDR1 is SGHTA and CDR2 is FQGNSA in the germline V gene. CDR3 size: 15 residues. CDR3 nucleotide sequence: TGTGCCAGCAGCTTAGCACACAGCTCTGGAAACACCATATATTTT. It is translated as CASSLAHSSGNTIYF. Supplemented by reference TRBV7-2 and TRBJ1-3, the full variable domain reads GAGVSQSPSNKVTEKGKDVELRCDPISGHTALYWYRQSLGQGLEFLIYFQGNSAPDKSGLPSDRFSAERTGGSVSTLTIQRTQQEDSAVYLCASSLAHSSGNTIYFGEGSWLTVV.

This clonotype was counted ten times or more. The chain couples TRBV7-2 to TRBJ2-1; perhaps TRBD2 as D (7 bases). With 0 bases removed from V and 2 bases from J, the gap between germline ends came to 17 bases. This CDR3 is 18 amino acids long. CDR1 SGHTA and CDR2 FQGNSA come from the germline V gene. CDR3 residues: CASSLAGGQGSTYNEQFF. In DNA form, the CDR3 reads TGTGCCAGCAGCTTAGCGGGGGGGCAGGGGTCCACCTACAATGAGCAGTTCTTC.

This clonotype appeared many times. The rearrangement links TRBV7-2 to TRBJ2-3; 9 bases fit TRBD1. Trimming took 5 bases from V and 3 from J; bases not matched to a gene: 3. The CDR3 is made up of 14 amino acids. CDR1 and CDR2 from the germline V gene are SGHTA and FQGNSA. CDR3 loop: CASSPDRGTDTQYF. In DNA, the CDR3 is TGTGCCAGCAGCCCGGACAGGGGTACAGATACGCAGTATTTT. The whole variable domain, remainder taken from reference TRBV7-2 and TRBJ2-3, is GAGVSQSPSNKVTEKGKDVELRCDPISGHTALYWYRQSLGQGLEFLIYFQGNSAPDKSGLPSDRFSAERTGGSVSTLTIQRTQQEDSAVYLCASSPDRGTDTQYFGPGTRLTVL.

The sample holds a few counts of this clonotype. The V and J genes are TRBV24-1 and TRBJ2-3; 7 nucleotides align to TRBD1. Unmatched junction bases numbered 7, after V lost 2 bases and J lost 0 bases. This CDR3 contains 17 residues. CDR1 and CDR2 (germline): KGHDR, SFDVKD. The CDR3 DNA is TGTGCCACCAGTGATTCGCCGAGACAGGGCAGCACAGATACGCAGTATTTT. This gives the protein CATSDSPRQGSTDTQYF.

Many counts were recorded for this clonotype. The chain carries TRBV14 and TRBJ2-2; the match to TRBD1 covers 7 bases. Germline lookup yields CDR1 SGHDN and CDR2 FVKESK. V lost 10 bases, J lost 3 bases, and 8 bases stayed unmatched. The length of the CDR3 is 14 residues. The CDR3 coding sequence is TGTGCCACCCACCCGACAGGGTACACCGGGGAGCTGTTTTTT. Its translation is CATHPTGYTGELFF.

The table lists this clonotype with many counts. The chain's CDR3 is CSAREGGNQPQHF. The CDR3 DNA is TGCAGTGCTAGAGAAGGGGGCAATCAGCCCCAGCATTTT. The V gene is TRBV20-1, the J gene TRBJ1-5, with a possible D match to TRBD1 (5 bases). Germline CDR1 reads DFQATT; CDR2 reads SNEGSKA (reference sequence). CDR3 length: 13 residues. V was trimmed by 0 bases and J by 2 bases, leaving 5 bases between them.

This clonotype was counted ten times or more. CDR3 protein: CASSESLAGGTCEQFF. The CDR3 region has the DNA TGCGCCAGCAGTGAGTCTCTAGCGGGAGGTACGTGTGAGCAGTTCTTC. The V gene is TRBV10-1, the J gene TRBJ2-1; 11 bases line up with TRBD2. V gave up 0 bases and J gave up 9 bases; unmatched junction bases: 7. Germline V gene sequence: CDR1 WNHNN, CDR2 SYGVQD (reference sequence). The CDR3 is 16 amino acids.

This clonotype was recorded many times. The chain links TRBV18 to TRBJ2-1; the match to TRBD2 covers 8 bases. Germline V gene data show CDR1 as KGHSH and CDR2 as LQKENI. This CDR3 has 14 residues. V shed 5 bases, J shed 7 bases, and the junction held 7 bases outside the gene matches. CDR3 sequence: CASSGDSGINEQFF. CDR3 DNA: TGTGCCAGCTCAGGTGATAGCGGGATAAATGAGCAGTTCTTC.

This clonotype has ten or more counts. The chain has TRBV6-2 or TRBV6-3 and TRBJ2-7; no clear D gene. Germline values: CDR1 MNHEY, CDR2 SVGEGT. V was pared by 3 bases and J by 10 bases, with 10 bases between. The CDR3 is 11 amino acids. In nucleotides, the CDR3 is TGTGCCAGCAGTTATCCGGGCCCCCAGTACTTC. Translating gives CASSYPGPQYF.

Ten or more counts support this clonotype. The chain joins TRBV5-5 to TRBJ1-1; D is undetermined. Germline CDR1 and CDR2: SGHKS and YYEKEE (reference sequence). The CDR3 spans 15 residues. The ends were cut back, 1 base at V and 0 bases at J, with 10 bases in the middle. In nucleotides, the CDR3 is TGTGCCAGCAGCTTGATCGGCCAACTGAACACTGAAGCTTTCTTT. It encodes CASSLIGQLNTEAFF.

This clonotype came up many times. This chain joins TRBV7-9 and TRBJ2-3; D is unresolved. Germline-derived CDR1 and CDR2 are SEHNR and FQNEAQ (reference sequence). The V gene lost 5 bases and the J gene lost 6 bases, with 6 bases spanning the gap. This CDR3 is built from 11 residues. The CDR3 loop reads CASSRADTQYF. The CDR3 DNA reads TGTGCCAGCAGCCGGGCGGATACGCAGTATTTT.

This clonotype has more than one count but fewer than ten. The chain recombines TRBV20-1 with TRBJ1-1; 7 nucleotides align to TRBD1. The CDR3 is made up of 14 amino acids. The V and J ends lost 3 bases and 3 bases, in that order; junction bases with no gene match: 7. CDR1 and CDR2 (germline): DFQATT, SNEGSKA (reference sequence). DNA of the CDR3: TGCAGTGCTAGGGAGGGGGCGCGGGACACTGAAGCTTTCTTT. It is translated as CSAREGARDTEAFF.

This clonotype came up many times. The chain carries TRBV5-5 and TRBJ2-7; 10 bases fit TRBD1. The CDR3 sequence is 14 residues long. Per germline, CDR1 SGHKS and CDR2 YYEKEE (reference sequence). The trim removed 4 bases at V and 5 bases at J, leaving 6 bases unmatched. The CDR3: CASSPGQGWDEQYF. CDR3 nucleotide sequence: TGTGCCAGCAGCCCGGGACAGGGGTGGGACGAGCAGTACTTC.

The V gene is TRBV7-2, the J gene TRBJ2-3; D remains ambiguous. The germline V gene encodes CDR1 SGHTA and CDR2 FQGNSA. This CDR3 comprises 11 residues. Deletions cut 7 bases from V and 4 bases from J, with 6 bases between. The CDR3 DNA follows: TGTGCCAGCAAATCGGCAGATACGCAGTATTTT. Protein sequence: CASKSADTQYF.

This clonotype has a count of ten or more. This chain uses TRBV3-1 with TRBJ1-1, with unresolved D. Germline CDR1 LGHDT, CDR2 YNNKEL (reference sequence). Between the trimmed V and J ends, which lost 2 bases and 1 base, there was a span of 11 bases. This CDR3 is built from 15 residues. The CDR3, as DNA: TGTGCCAGCAGCCAAAGCGGGGTGAGGAACACTGAAGCTTTCTTT. Amino acid sequence: CASSQSGVRNTEAFF.

Many counts were recorded for this clonotype. This rearrangement joins TRBV14 to TRBJ2-4, with D perhaps matching TRBD1 (6 bases). CDR1 and CDR2 (germline): SGHDN, FVKESK. The CDR3 has 15 residues. V was clipped by 6 bases and J by 1 base, with 13 bases between them. The DNA for the CDR3 is TGTGCCAGCAGTCGAGGGGGTCTTGCCAAAAACATTCAGTACTTC. It encodes CASSRGGLAKNIQYF.

The chain combines TRBV20-1 with TRBJ2-3; 13 bases fit TRBD2. J was trimmed by 4 bases and V by 3 bases; bases with no gene match: 4. The germline CDR1 and CDR2 sequences are DFQATT and SNEGSKA (reference sequence). The length of the CDR3 is 15 residues. In DNA, the CDR3 is TGCAGTGCTAGGTCGACTAGCGGGAGGTCAGATACGCAGTATTTT. As protein: CSARSTSGRSDTQYF.

This clonotype was seen at least ten times. V and J are TRBV20-1 and TRBJ1-2, with a tentative D call TRBD1 (6 bases). The CDR3 spans 12 residues. V dropped 6 bases and J dropped 8 bases, with 16 bases sitting between them. From germline, CDR1 is DFQATT and CDR2 SNEGSKA (reference sequence). Written as DNA, the CDR3 is TGCAGTGCGCCTCTGGGGGCGGGAGGCTACACCTTC. Amino acid sequence: CSAPLGAGGYTF.

At least ten counts were recorded for this clonotype. This chain connects TRBV5-1 to TRBJ1-1; tentative D call: TRBD1 (5 bases). Germline CDR1 and CDR2: SGHRS and YFSETQ. Trimming took 2 bases from V and 5 from J, leaving 13 bases between them. The CDR3 has 14 amino acids. The CDR3 DNA sequence: TGCGCCAGCAGCTTCGGGACTCGACGGACTGAAGCTTTCTTT. As protein: CASSFGTRRTEAFF.

This clonotype has a count of ten or more. DNA of the CDR3: TGCGCCAGCAGCCAAGGGGGCAACTATGGCTACACCTTC. It yields the protein CASSQGGNYGYTF. The gene calls are TRBV4-3 and TRBJ1-2; D is possibly TRBD1 (5 bases). V dropped 1 base and J dropped 2 bases, with 5 bases sitting between them. CDR3 length: 13 residues. Germline CDR1 is LGHNA and CDR2 is YSLEER.

This clonotype occurred a few times. This rearrangement joins TRBV7-2 to TRBJ1-4, with D possibly TRBD1 on 6 matching bases. V lost 2 bases to trimming and J lost 8 bases, with 12 bases between them. Germline V lookup: CDR1 SGHTA, CDR2 FQGNSA. This CDR3 comprises 14 residues. CDR3 region: CASSLNGGGEKLFF. In DNA, the CDR3 is TGTGCCAGCAGCTTAAATGGGGGCGGAGAAAAACTGTTTTTT.